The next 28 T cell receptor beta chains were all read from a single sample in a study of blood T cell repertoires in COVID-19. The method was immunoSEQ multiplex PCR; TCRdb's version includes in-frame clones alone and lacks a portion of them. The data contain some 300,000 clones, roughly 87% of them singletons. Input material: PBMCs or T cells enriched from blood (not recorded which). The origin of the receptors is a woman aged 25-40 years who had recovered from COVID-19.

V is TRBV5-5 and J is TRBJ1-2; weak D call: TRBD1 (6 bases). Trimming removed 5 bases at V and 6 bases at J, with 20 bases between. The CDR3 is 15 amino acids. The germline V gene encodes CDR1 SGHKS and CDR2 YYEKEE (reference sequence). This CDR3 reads CASSPQGGEINGYTF. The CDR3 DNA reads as TGTGCCAGCAGTCCACAGGGAGGGGAGATAAATGGCTACACCTTC.

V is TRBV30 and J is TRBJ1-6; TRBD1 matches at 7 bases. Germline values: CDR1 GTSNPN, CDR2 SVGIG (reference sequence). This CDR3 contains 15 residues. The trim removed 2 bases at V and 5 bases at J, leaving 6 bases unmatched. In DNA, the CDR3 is TGTGCCTGGAGTTTCGCAACAGGGGATAATTCACCCCTCCACTTT. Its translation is CAWSFATGDNSPLHF.

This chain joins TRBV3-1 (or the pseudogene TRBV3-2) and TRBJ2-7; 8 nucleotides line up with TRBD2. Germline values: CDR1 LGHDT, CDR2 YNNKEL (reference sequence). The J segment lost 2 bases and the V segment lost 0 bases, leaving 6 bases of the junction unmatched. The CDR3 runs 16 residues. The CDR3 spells CASSQESSGAAYEQYF. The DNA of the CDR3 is TGTGCCAGCAGCCAAGAGAGTAGCGGGGCAGCCTACGAGCAGTACTTC.

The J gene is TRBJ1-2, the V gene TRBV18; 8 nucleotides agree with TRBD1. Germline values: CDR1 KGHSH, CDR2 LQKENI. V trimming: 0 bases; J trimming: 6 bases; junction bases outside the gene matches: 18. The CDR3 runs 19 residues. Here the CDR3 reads CASSPPPGGVRDRIDGYTF. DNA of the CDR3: TGTGCCAGCTCACCACCCCCCGGGGGAGTAAGGGACAGGATTGATGGCTACACCTTC.

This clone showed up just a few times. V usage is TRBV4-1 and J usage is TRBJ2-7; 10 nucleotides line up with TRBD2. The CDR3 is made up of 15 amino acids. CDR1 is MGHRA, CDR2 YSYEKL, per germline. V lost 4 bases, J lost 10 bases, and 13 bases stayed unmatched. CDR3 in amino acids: CASSPINEGLAPQYF. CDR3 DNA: TGCGCCAGCAGCCCGATAAACGAGGGACTAGCGCCTCAGTACTTC.

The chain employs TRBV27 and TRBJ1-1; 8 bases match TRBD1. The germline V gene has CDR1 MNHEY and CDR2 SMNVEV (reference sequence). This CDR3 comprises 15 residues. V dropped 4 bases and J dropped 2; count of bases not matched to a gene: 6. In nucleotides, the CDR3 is TGTGCCAGCAGTTCCCGGACAGGGAGAAACACTGAAGCTTTCTTT. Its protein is CASSSRTGRNTEAFF.

Written as DNA, the CDR3 is TGTGCCAGCAGTTTATCGCCGAGCAGGGGTTACAATGAGCAGTTCTTC. Translation gives CASSLSPSRGYNEQFF. This chain uses TRBV27 with TRBJ2-1; D is possibly TRBD1 (6 bases). Germline CDR1 and CDR2: MNHEY and SMNVEV (reference sequence). This CDR3 comprises 16 residues. The germline V and J ends were trimmed by 0 bases and 4 bases, with 13 bases remaining between them.

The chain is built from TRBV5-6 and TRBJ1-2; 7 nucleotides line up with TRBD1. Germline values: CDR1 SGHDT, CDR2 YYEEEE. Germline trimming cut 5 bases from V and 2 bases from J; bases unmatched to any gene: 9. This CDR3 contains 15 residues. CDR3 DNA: TGTGCCAGCAGGACGACAGGGCGACTAAACTATGGCTACACCTTC. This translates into CASRTTGRLNYGYTF.

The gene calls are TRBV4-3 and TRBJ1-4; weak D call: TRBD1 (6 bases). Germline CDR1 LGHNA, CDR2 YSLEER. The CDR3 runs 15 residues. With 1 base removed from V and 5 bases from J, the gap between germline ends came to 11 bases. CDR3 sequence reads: CASSQARDRNEKLFF. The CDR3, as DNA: TGCGCCAGCAGCCAAGCCCGCGACAGGAATGAAAAACTGTTTTTT.

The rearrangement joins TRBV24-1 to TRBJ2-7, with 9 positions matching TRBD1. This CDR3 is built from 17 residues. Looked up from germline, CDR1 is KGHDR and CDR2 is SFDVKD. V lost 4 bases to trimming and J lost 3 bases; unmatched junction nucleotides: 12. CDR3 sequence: CATSDFGTGLGNYEQYF. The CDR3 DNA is TGTGCCACCAGTGACTTCGGGACAGGGCTCGGGAACTACGAGCAGTACTTC.

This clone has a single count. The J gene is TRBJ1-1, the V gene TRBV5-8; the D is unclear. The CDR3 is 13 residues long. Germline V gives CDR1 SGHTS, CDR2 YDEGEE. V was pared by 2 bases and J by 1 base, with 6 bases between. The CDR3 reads CASSFTRNTEAFF. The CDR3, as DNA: TGTGCCAGCAGCTTTACACGGAACACTGAAGCTTTCTTT.

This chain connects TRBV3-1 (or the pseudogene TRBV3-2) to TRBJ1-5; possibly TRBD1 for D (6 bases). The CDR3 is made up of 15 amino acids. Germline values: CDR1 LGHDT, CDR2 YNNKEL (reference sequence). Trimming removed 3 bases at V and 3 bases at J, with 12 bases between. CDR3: CASSHSRGNNQPQHF. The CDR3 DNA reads TGTGCCAGCAGCCACAGCAGGGGAAACAATCAGCCCCAGCATTTT.

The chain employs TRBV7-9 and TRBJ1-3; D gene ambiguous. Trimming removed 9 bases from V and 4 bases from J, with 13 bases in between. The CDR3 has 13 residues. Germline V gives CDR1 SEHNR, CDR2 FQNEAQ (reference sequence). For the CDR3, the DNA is TGTGCCAGTTGGCGCTCGGGGGGAAACACCATATATTTT. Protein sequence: CASWRSGGNTIYF.

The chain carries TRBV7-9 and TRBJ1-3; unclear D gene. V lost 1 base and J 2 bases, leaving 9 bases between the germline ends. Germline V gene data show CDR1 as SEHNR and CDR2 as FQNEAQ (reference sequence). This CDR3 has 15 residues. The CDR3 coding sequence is TGTGCCAGCAGCTTAGGCCGATCGGCTGGAAACACCATATATTTT. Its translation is CASSLGRSAGNTIYF.

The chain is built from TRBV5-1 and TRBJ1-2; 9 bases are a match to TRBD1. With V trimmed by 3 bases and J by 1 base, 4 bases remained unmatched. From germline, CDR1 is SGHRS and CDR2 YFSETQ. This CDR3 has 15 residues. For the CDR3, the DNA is TGCGCCAGCAGCTCGGGGACAGGGAATAACTATGGCTACACCTTC. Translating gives CASSSGTGNNYGYTF.

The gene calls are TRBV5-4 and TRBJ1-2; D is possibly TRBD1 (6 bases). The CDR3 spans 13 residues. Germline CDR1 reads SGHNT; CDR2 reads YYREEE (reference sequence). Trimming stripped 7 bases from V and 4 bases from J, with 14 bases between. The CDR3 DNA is TGTGCCAGCGGAATCGCAGGGGCCTATGGCTACACCTTC. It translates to CASGIAGAYGYTF.

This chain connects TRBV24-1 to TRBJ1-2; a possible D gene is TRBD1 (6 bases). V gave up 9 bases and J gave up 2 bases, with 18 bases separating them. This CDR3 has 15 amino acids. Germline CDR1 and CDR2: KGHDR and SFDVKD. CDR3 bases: TGTGCCACCCGAAGCTCTGGGGGCGCGAACTATGGCTACACCTTC. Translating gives CATRSSGGANYGYTF.

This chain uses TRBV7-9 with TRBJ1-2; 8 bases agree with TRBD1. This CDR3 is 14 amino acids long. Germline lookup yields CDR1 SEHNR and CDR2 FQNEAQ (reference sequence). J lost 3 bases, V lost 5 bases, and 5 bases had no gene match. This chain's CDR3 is CASSPQGADYGYTF. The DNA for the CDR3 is TGTGCCAGCAGCCCGCAGGGGGCAGACTATGGCTACACCTTC.

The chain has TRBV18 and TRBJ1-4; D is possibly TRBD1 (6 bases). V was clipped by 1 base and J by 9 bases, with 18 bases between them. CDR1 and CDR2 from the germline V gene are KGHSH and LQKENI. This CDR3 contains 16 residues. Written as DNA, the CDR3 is TGTGCCAGCTCACCACTCTCGCAGGGGAGTCTTCAAAAACTGTTTTTT. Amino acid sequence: CASSPLSQGSLQKLFF.

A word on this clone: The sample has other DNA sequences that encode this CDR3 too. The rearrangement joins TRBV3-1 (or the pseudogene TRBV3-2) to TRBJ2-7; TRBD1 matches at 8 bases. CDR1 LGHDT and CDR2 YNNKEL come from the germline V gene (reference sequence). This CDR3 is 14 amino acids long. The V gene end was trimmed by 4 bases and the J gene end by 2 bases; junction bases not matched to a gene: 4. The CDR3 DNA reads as TGTGCCAGCAGCCCCGGACAGGGCCCCTACGAGCAGTACTTC. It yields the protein CASSPGQGPYEQYF.

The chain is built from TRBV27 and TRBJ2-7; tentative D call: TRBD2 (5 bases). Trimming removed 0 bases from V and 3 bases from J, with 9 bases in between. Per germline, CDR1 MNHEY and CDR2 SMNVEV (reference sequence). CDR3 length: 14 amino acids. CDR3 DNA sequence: TGTGCCAGCAGTTTATCGCGAGGGTTCTACGAGCAGTACTTC. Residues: CASSLSRGFYEQYF.

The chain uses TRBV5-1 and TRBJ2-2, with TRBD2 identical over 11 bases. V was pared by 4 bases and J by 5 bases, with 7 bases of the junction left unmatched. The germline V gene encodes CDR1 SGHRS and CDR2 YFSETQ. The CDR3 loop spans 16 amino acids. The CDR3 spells CASSKTSGAGTGELFF. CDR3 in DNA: TGCGCCAGCAGCAAGACTAGCGGGGCGGGGACCGGGGAGCTGTTTTTT.

The CDR3 DNA reads TGTGCCAGCAGCCATCGCCGACTGAGCCTCTCTGGAAACACCATATATTTT. This encodes CASSHRRLSLSGNTIYF. This chain connects TRBV14 to TRBJ1-3; D call uncertain. Germline values: CDR1 SGHDN, CDR2 FVKESK. CDR3 length equals 17 residues. V lost 3 bases and J lost 0, with 15 bases in between.

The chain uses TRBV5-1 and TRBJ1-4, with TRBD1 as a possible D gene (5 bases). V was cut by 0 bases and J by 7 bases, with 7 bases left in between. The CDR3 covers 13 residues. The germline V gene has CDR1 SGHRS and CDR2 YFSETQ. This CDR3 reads CASSLVGAEKLFF. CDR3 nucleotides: TGCGCCAGCAGCTTGGTTGGGGCTGAAAAACTGTTTTTT.

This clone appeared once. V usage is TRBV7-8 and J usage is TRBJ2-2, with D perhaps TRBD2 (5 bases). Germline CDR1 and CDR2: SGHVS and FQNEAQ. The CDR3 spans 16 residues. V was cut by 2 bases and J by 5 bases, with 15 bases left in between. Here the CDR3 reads CASSLHGGGLTGELFF. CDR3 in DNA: TGTGCCAGCAGCTTACATGGTGGAGGACTGACCGGGGAGCTGTTTTTT.

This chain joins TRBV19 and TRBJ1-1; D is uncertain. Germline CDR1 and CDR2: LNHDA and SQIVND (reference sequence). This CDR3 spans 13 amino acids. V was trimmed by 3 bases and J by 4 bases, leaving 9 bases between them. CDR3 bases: TGTGCCAGTAGTATCGAGGGTGGCACTGAAGCTTTCTTT. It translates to CASSIEGGTEAFF.

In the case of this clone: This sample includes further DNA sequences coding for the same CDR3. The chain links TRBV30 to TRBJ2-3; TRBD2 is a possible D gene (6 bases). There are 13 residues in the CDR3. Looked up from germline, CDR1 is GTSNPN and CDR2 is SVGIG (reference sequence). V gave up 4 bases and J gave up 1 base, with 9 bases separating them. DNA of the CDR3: TGTGCCTGGAACCGCGGGGGCACAGATACGCAGTATTTT. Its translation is CAWNRGGTDTQYF.

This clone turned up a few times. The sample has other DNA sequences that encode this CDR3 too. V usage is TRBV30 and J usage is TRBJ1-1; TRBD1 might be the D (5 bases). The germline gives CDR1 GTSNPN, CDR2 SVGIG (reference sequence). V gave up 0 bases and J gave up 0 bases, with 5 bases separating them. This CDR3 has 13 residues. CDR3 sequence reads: CAWSVQVNTEAFF. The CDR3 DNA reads TGTGCCTGGAGTGTACAGGTGAACACTGAAGCTTTCTTT.